The 24 T cell receptor beta chains reported below all come from one sample, sequenced in a study of T cell responses to AZD1222 COVID-19 vaccine. The protocol was immunoSEQ multiplex PCR, while the TCRdb copy is restricted to in-frame clones and leaves out a portion. The sample shows roughly 120,000 clones, approximately 85% of them seen only once. This specimen was peripheral blood, taken on day 0 of AZD1222 vaccination. These receptors all stem from an adult in good health.

This clone was seen more than once but under ten times. This chain uses TRBV14 with TRBJ1-4, with 8 bases identical to TRBD1. Germline CDR1 is SGHDN and CDR2 is FVKESK. This CDR3 spans 15 amino acids. V dropped 4 bases and J dropped 3; count of bases not matched to a gene: 4. CDR3 in amino acids: CASSLGQVANEKLFF. As DNA, the CDR3 is TGTGCCAGCAGCCTGGGACAGGTTGCTAATGAAAAACTGTTTTTT.

The chain joins TRBV5-8 to TRBJ2-5; D perhaps matches TRBD1 (5 bases). The CDR3 consists of 16 residues. Trimming removed 2 bases from V and 1 base from J, with 15 bases in between. CDR1 and CDR2 (germline): SGHTS, YDEGEE. CDR3 DNA: TGTGCCAGCAGCTTTAGGCGTACAGGCGCCCAAGAGACCCAGTACTTC. Protein: CASSFRRTGAQETQYF.

Notes on this clone: The same CDR3 arises from other DNA sequences in this sample as well. The V call is TRBV5-1, the J call TRBJ1-1; D is undetermined. CDR1 is SGHRS, CDR2 YFSETQ, per germline. This CDR3 region has 13 residues. Trimming pared 1 base from V and 1 base from J, leaving 5 bases between. CDR3: CASSLPGNTEAFF. For the CDR3, the DNA is TGCGCCAGCAGCTTGCCGGGGAACACTGAAGCTTTCTTT.

This chain joins TRBV19 and TRBJ2-7, with TRBD1 as a possible D gene (5 bases). CDR3 length: 14 residues. Trimming removed 4 bases at V and 3 bases at J, with 13 bases between. Germline V CDR1 and CDR2: LNHDA, SQIVND (reference sequence). CDR3 protein: CASSTGATVYEQYF. As DNA, the CDR3 is TGTGCCAGTAGTACCGGAGCGACAGTCTACGAGCAGTACTTC.

Here the CDR3 reads CASSINSGRGSTEAFF. The CDR3 DNA sequence: TGTGCCAGCTCTATCAATTCGGGGAGGGGCAGCACTGAAGCTTTCTTT. This chain connects TRBV2 to TRBJ1-1; maybe TRBD1 (5 bases). This CDR3 contains 16 residues. The germline gives CDR1 SNHLY, CDR2 FYNNEI. With 8 bases removed from V and 4 bases from J, the gap between germline ends came to 23 bases.

The rearrangement uses TRBV18 and TRBJ1-1; D not certain. The germline gives CDR1 KGHSH, CDR2 LQKENI. V lost 3 bases and J 1 base, leaving 6 bases between the germline ends. CDR3 length: 13 amino acids. CDR3 protein: CASSPTENTEAFF. DNA of the CDR3: TGTGCCAGCTCACCCACAGAGAACACTGAAGCTTTCTTT.

In this sample, this clone turned up once. The chain combines TRBV28 with TRBJ2-2; 8 nucleotides agree with TRBD2. Germline values: CDR1 MDHEN, CDR2 SYDVKM. The CDR3 contains 18 residues. With V trimmed by 3 bases and J by 0 bases, 9 bases remained unmatched. The CDR3 DNA is TGTGCCAGCAGTTTTGGGCACTCTAGCGGGTCGAACACCGGGGAGCTGTTTTTT. Translating it yields CASSFGHSSGSNTGELFF. Supplemented by reference TRBV28 and TRBJ2-2, the full variable domain reads DVKVTQSSRYLVKRTGEKVFLECVQDMDHENMFWYRQDPGLGLRLIYFSYDVKMKEKGDIPEGYSVSREKKERFSLILESASTNQTSMYLCASSFGHSSGSNTGELFFGEGSRLTVL.

This sequence joins TRBV7-3 and TRBJ2-7, with TRBD2 identical over 8 bases. Germline assignment: CDR1 SGHTA and CDR2 FQGTGA. Germline trimming cut 2 bases from V and 2 bases from J; bases unmatched to any gene: 2. This CDR3 contains 14 residues. CDR3 coding DNA: TGTGCCAGCAGCTTACTAGCGGGTCCCTACGAGCAGTACTTC. Its protein product is CASSLLAGPYEQYF.

This clone was detected only once. This chain links TRBV5-1 with TRBJ1-1; D not resolved. The V gene's germline CDR1 is SGHRS and CDR2 YFSETQ. This CDR3 contains 15 residues. V was shortened by 7 bases and J by 1 base, with 17 bases between the two germline ends. The CDR3 loop is CASFPNPGANTEAFF. Written as DNA, the CDR3 is TGCGCCAGCTTCCCAAATCCCGGCGCGAACACTGAAGCTTTCTTT.

The V gene is TRBV2, the J gene TRBJ1-2; TRBD1 matches at 8 bases. This CDR3 spans 14 amino acids. CDR1 SNHLY and CDR2 FYNNEI come from the germline V gene. The trim removed 6 bases at V and 4 bases at J, leaving 7 bases unmatched. CDR3 coding DNA: TGTGCCAGCAGCCCACAGGGGGAAGGCTATGGCTACACCTTC. Translating gives CASSPQGEGYGYTF.

The V gene is TRBV9, the J gene TRBJ2-3, with TRBD2 matching 7 bases. Germline CDR1 is SGDLS and CDR2 is YYNGEE. The CDR3 runs 15 residues. After removal of 0 bases from V and 6 bases from J, the junction contained 7 bases not matched to a gene. The CDR3 bases are TGTGCCAGCAGCGTAGGACTAGCTCTCCGGGATACGCAGTATTTT. This encodes CASSVGLALRDTQYF.

In DNA, the CDR3 is TGTGCCAGCTGCAACGGGGCCAACATGAACACTGAAGCTTTCTTT. Residues: CASCNGANMNTEAFF. J is TRBJ1-1 and V is TRBV6-5; D possibly corresponds to TRBD1 (5 bases). Trimming shortened V by 8 bases and J by 0 bases, and 16 bases separated the two germline ends. Germline values: CDR1 MNHEY, CDR2 SVGAGI. The CDR3 length is 15 residues.

The rearrangement joins TRBV11-2 to TRBJ2-6; D gene uncertain. V was shortened by 0 bases and J by 0 bases, with 3 bases between the two germline ends. This CDR3 is 15 amino acids long. Germline assignment: CDR1 SGHAT and CDR2 FQNNGV. The CDR3 loop reads CASSLDLSGANVLTF. In DNA form, the CDR3 reads TGTGCCAGCAGCTTAGACCTCTCTGGGGCCAACGTCCTGACTTTC.

In DNA, the CDR3 is TGTGCCAGCAGTTCCGGGACAGGGGACACCGGGGAGCTGTTTTTT. Translating gives CASSSGTGDTGELFF. The rearrangement links TRBV7-6 to TRBJ2-2; 10 bases align to TRBD1. Germline CDR1 reads SGHVS; CDR2 reads FNYEAQ. V lost 6 bases and J lost 3; bases outside the gene matches: 4. CDR3 size: 15 residues.

The chain links TRBV4-1 to TRBJ1-4; 9 bases are shared with TRBD1. Germline V gives CDR1 MGHRA, CDR2 YSYEKL. The CDR3 length is 18 residues. The V segment lost 2 bases and the J segment 0 bases; nucleotides outside the gene matches: 7. The CDR3 nucleotides are TGCGCCAGCAGCCAAACCGGGACAGGGAGTGCAACTAATGAAAAACTGTTTTTT. It encodes CASSQTGTGSATNEKLFF.

This clone was observed a few times. The gene calls are TRBV9 and TRBJ2-2, with D perhaps given as TRBD1 or TRBD2 (5 bases each). Germline V gives CDR1 SGDLS, CDR2 YYNGEE. CDR3 length: 15 residues. Between the trimmed V and J ends, which lost 4 bases and 5 bases, there was a span of 15 bases. The CDR3 DNA is TGTGCCAGCAGCTACCGGGACCCTCTGACCGGGGAGCTGTTTTTT. Translation gives CASSYRDPLTGELFF. The full variable domain, in which reference TRBV9 and TRBJ2-2 provide the parts outside the CDR3, is DSGVTQTPKHLITATGQRVTLRCSPRSGDLSVYWYQQSLDQGLQFLIQYYNGEERAKGNILERFSAQQFPDLHSELNLSSLELGDSALYFCASSYRDPLTGELFFGEGSRLTVL.

The J gene is TRBJ2-4, the V gene TRBV18; D possibly corresponds to TRBD1 (6 bases). Germline assignment: CDR1 KGHSH and CDR2 LQKENI. CDR3 length: 17 residues. V gave up 1 base and J gave up 2 bases, with 15 bases separating them. The CDR3 is CASSPLRQDASKNIQYF. The CDR3 DNA reads as TGTGCCAGCTCACCACTGCGACAGGACGCCTCCAAAAACATTCAGTACTTC. Based on the CDR3 plus reference TRBV18 and TRBJ2-4, the full variable domain is NAGVMQNPRHLVRRRGQEARLRCSPMKGHSHVYWYRQLPEEGLKFMVYLQKENIIDESGMPKERFSAEFPKEGPSILRIQQVVRGDSAAYFCASSPLRQDASKNIQYFGAGTRLSVL.

The gene calls are TRBV4-2 and TRBJ2-7; D uncertain. The CDR3 is 17 residues long. V lost 2 bases, J lost 6 bases, and 23 bases lay in between. Germline V gene sequence: CDR1 LGHNA, CDR2 YNFKEQ. CDR3 loop: CASSQFTGISLVGEQYF. The CDR3 coding sequence is TGTGCCAGCAGCCAATTCACTGGGATCAGTCTGGTGGGCGAGCAGTACTTC.

The CDR3 protein is CASSYSDRGNEKLFF. The CDR3 DNA follows: TGTGCCAGCAGTTACTCGGACAGGGGTAATGAAAAACTGTTTTTT. The chain couples TRBV6-6 to TRBJ1-4, with 9 bases that match TRBD1. Per the germline V gene, CDR1 is MNHNY and CDR2 is SVGAGI (reference sequence). Losses at the gene ends were 0 bases for V and 4 bases for J; bases not matched to a gene: 0. The length of the CDR3 is 15 residues.

The CDR3 spells CASSQWTANTEAFF. The CDR3 DNA reads TGCGCCAGCAGCCAATGGACAGCGAACACTGAAGCTTTCTTT. The chain employs TRBV4-1 and TRBJ1-1, with a possible D match to TRBD1 (6 bases). The CDR3 is 14 amino acids. Germline V CDR1 and CDR2: MGHRA, YSYEKL. The V end was cut by 2 bases, the J end by 1 base, with 8 bases between.

The chain uses TRBV14 and TRBJ2-2; D possibly corresponds to TRBD2 (5 bases). Trimming pared 1 base from V and 3 bases from J, leaving 12 bases between. Germline assignment: CDR1 SGHDN and CDR2 FVKESK. The CDR3 spans 16 residues. The CDR3 sequence is CASSQGNSEDTGELFF. The DNA of the CDR3 is TGTGCCAGCAGCCAAGGTAATAGCGAGGACACCGGGGAGCTGTTTTTT.

The chain has TRBV18 and TRBJ2-5, with D uncertain. The CDR3 runs to 13 residues. Germline V CDR1 and CDR2: KGHSH, LQKENI. Deletions cut 7 bases from V and 1 base from J, with 10 bases between. The CDR3 sequence: CASFTGFQETQYF. DNA for the CDR3: TGTGCCAGCTTCACCGGATTCCAAGAGACCCAGTACTTC.

This clone showed up just once. This chain connects TRBV29-1 to TRBJ2-7; no reliable D call. The germline V gene encodes CDR1 SQVTM and CDR2 ANQGSEA. There are 12 residues in the CDR3. Trimming took 7 bases from V and 3 from J, leaving 13 bases between them. CDR3 loop: CSAGSPSYEQYF. In DNA form, the CDR3 reads TGCAGCGCCGGCTCACCGAGCTACGAGCAGTACTTC.

On this clone itself: Other DNA variants within this sample encode the same CDR3. V is TRBV7-3 and J is TRBJ1-1, with D maybe TRBD1 (6 bases). The CDR3 spans 14 residues. Trimming took off 5 bases at V and 0 bases at J, with 10 bases between the two ends. CDR1 and CDR2 from the germline V gene are SGHTA and FQGTGA. CDR3 in amino acids: CASSPGHVNTEAFF. The CDR3 nucleotides are TGTGCCAGCAGCCCGGGACATGTGAACACTGAAGCTTTCTTT.